These 7 T cell receptor beta chains came from one sample sequenced in a study of blood T cell repertoires in COVID-19. Assay: immunoSEQ multiplex PCR; the TCRdb copy retains only in-frame clones and omits some. Altogether 45,000 to 60,000 clones are present, roughly nine tenths being singletons, with the ten largest covering about 1.6%. Sequencing input: peripheral blood. The source is a man in his fifties or sixties with acute or convalescent COVID-19.

This clone was seen a handful of times. The genes are TRBV7-9 and TRBJ1-5; 8 positions agree with TRBD1. CDR3 size: 14 residues. V shed 3 bases and J 3 bases; nucleotides not matched to a gene: 1. Germline CDR1 and CDR2: SEHNR and FQNEAQ (reference sequence). The CDR3 loop is CASSLGQANQPQHF. The CDR3 nucleotides read TGTGCCAGCAGCTTGGGACAGGCCAATCAGCCCCAGCATTTT.

The chain combines TRBV7-9 with TRBJ2-7, with 8 bases matching TRBD2. Germline lookup yields CDR1 SEHNR and CDR2 FQNEAQ (reference sequence). V lost 5 bases and J lost 2; bases outside the gene matches: 11. The CDR3 is 16 residues long. CDR3 loop: CASSPKGGGSTYEQYF. CDR3 in DNA: TGTGCCAGCAGCCCCAAGGGCGGGGGGTCAACCTACGAGCAGTACTTC.

This clone was detected only a few times. The rearrangement joins TRBV3-1 (or the pseudogene TRBV3-2) to TRBJ1-4; possibly TRBD1 for D (6 bases). The germline V gene encodes CDR1 LGHDT and CDR2 YNNKEL (reference sequence). The CDR3 has 16 amino acids. Trimming stripped 2 bases from V and 3 bases from J, with 13 bases between. DNA of the CDR3: TGTGCCAGCAGCCAATCAGGGGTTGGGTCTAATGAAAAACTGTTTTTT. Translating it yields CASSQSGVGSNEKLFF.

J is TRBJ2-3 and V is TRBV6-5, with D perhaps matching TRBD1 (6 bases). The V and J ends lost 6 bases and 5 bases respectively, with 12 bases between them. The CDR3 consists of 13 residues. Germline V gene lookup returns CDR1 MNHEY and CDR2 SVGAGI. The CDR3 loop reads CASRSQGLDTQYF. In DNA, the CDR3 is TGTGCCAGCAGGTCCCAGGGGTTAGATACGCAGTATTTT.

CDR3 in DNA: TGTGCCAGCAGCTTAACAGGGGGCAACGTCATTCAGTACTTC. Its translation is CASSLTGGNVIQYF. The chain is built from TRBV5-6 and TRBJ2-4; the match to TRBD1 covers 9 bases. Trimming cost V 2 bases and J 9 bases; bases outside gene matches: 6. The CDR3 has 14 amino acids. From germline, CDR1 is SGHDT and CDR2 YYEEEE. The whole variable domain, remainder taken from reference TRBV5-6 and TRBJ2-4, is DAGVTQSPTHLIKTRGQQVTLRCSPKSGHDTVSWYQQALGQGPQFIFQYYEEEERQRGNFPDRFSGHQFPNYSSELNVNALLLGDSALYLCASSLTGGNVIQYFGAGTRLSVL.

The V and J genes are TRBV29-1 and TRBJ2-6; tentative D call: TRBD1 (6 bases). Germline V CDR1 and CDR2: SQVTM, ANQGSEA. The CDR3 totals 13 residues. Deletions cut 5 bases from V and 2 bases from J, with 7 bases between. The CDR3 loop is CSVTGTGANVLTF. The CDR3 nucleotides read TGCAGCGTTACAGGGACTGGGGCCAACGTCCTGACTTTC.

This chain uses TRBV5-1 with TRBJ1-6; 8 positions agree with TRBD1. The length of the CDR3 is 20 residues. V trimming: 0 bases; J trimming: 0 bases; junction bases outside the gene matches: 11. Germline V gene data show CDR1 as SGHRS and CDR2 as YFSETQ. Here the CDR3 DNA reads TGCGCCAGCAGCTTGGCACCATCAGACAGGGGTCGCTCCTATAATTCACCCCTCCACTTT. Its protein product is CASSLAPSDRGRSYNSPLHF.